A selection of T cell receptor beta chains follows, all from one sample in a study of blood T cell repertoires in COVID-19. The assay was immunoSEQ multiplex PCR, and TCRdb's table has in-frame clones only and misses some. The repertoire holds about 480,000 clones, with approximately 88% as singletons. Sequenced input: PBMCs or T cells enriched from blood (not recorded which). These receptors were collected from a woman between 40 and 55 years old who had recovered from COVID-19. CDR3s include the opening cysteine and the closing phenylalanine or tryptophan. The D gene is left open where the match is weak. Expanded clones get a size class; other rows say once, few or many, or leave the size out.

clone size,D gene,J gene,V gene,CDR3 DNA,CDR3 protein
-,-,TRBJ2-2,TRBV5-1,TGCGCCAGCAGCTTGCTACAGGACACCGGGGAGCTGTTTTTT,CASSLLQDTGELFF
-,-,TRBJ2-5,TRBV5-1,TGCGCCAGCAGCCCAAGACTGCAAGAGACCCAGTACTTC,CASSPRLQETQYF
-,TRBD1,TRBJ1-1,TRBV18,TGTGCCAGCTCAGAAGACAGGGTTGAAGCTTTCTTT,CASSEDRVEAFF
-,-,TRBJ1-1,TRBV21-1,TGTGCCAGCAGCAAAGAAGGGCGACAGGGGGCGCGGGAGGATCCCATGAACACTGAAGCTTTCTTT,CASSKEGRQGAREDPMNTEAFF
-,TRBD2,TRBJ2-7,TRBV2,TGTGCCAGCAGTGTGTTCCTAGCGGGAGTACCCAGGAGCTCCTACGAGCAGTACTTC,CASSVFLAGVPRSSYEQYF
-,-,TRBJ2-7,TRBV3-1/TRBV3-2,TGTGCCAGCAGCCTACAGGGAGAATCCTACGAGCAGTACTTC,CASSLQGESYEQYF
-,TRBD1,TRBJ1-5,TRBV11-3,TGTGCCAGCAGCTGCGACAGGGGCCGCAATCAGCCCCAGCATTTT,CASSCDRGRNQPQHF
-,TRBD1,TRBJ2-3,TRBV4-3,TGCGCCAGCAGCCCCGGGACAGTAGGCAAGGATACGCAGTATTTT,CASSPGTVGKDTQYF
-,-,TRBJ1-2,TRBV7-9,TGTGCCAGCAGCCCAGATGTGTCTAACTATGGCTACACCTTC,CASSPDVSNYGYTF
-,TRBD1,TRBJ1-2,TRBV9,TGTGCCAGCAGCGTGGACAGGGATGGCTACACCTTC,CASSVDRDGYTF
-,TRBD2,TRBJ2-5,TRBV20-1,TGCAGTGCTAGAGCGGGGGGGACCCAGTACTTC,CSARAGGTQYF
once,TRBD2,TRBJ2-3,TRBV6-5,TGTGCCAGCAGTTACAGTACCGGGACTACCACAGATACGCAGTATTTT,CASSYSTGTTTDTQYF
-,TRBD1,TRBJ1-6,TRBV6-5,TGTGCCAGCAGTTACTCCCTGACAGGGGATAATTCACCCCTCCACTTT,CASSYSLTGDNSPLHF
-,-,TRBJ1-1,TRBV7-9,TGTGCCAGCAGCTTCGACAGGTTGAACACTGAAGCTTTCTTT,CASSFDRLNTEAFF
-,TRBD1,TRBJ1-2,TRBV7-9,TGTGCCAGCAGCCCGAGGGGGACAGCTAACTATGGCTACACCTTC,CASSPRGTANYGYTF
-,-,TRBJ1-5,TRBV5-6,TGTGCCAGCAGTCGGGAAAGGGATCAGCCCCAGCATTTT,CASSRERDQPQHF
-,TRBD2,TRBJ2-5,TRBV11-3,TGTGCCAGCAGCTTCCGGACTAGCGGGTCGGAAGAGACCCAGTACTTC,CASSFRTSGSEETQYF
-,-,TRBJ1-6,TRBV4-3,TGCGCCAGCAGCCAAGATAGCGCGTGGGGATCAAATAATTCACCCCTCCACTTT,CASSQDSAWGSNNSPLHF
-,-,TRBJ1-6,TRBV30,TGTGCCTGGGGACGCTCCTATAATTCACCCCTCCACTTT,CAWGRSYNSPLHF
-,-,TRBJ1-5,TRBV4-1,TGCGCCAGCAGCCTCGGGGAGAGGGGCAATCAGCCCCAGCATTTT,CASSLGERGNQPQHF
-,-,TRBJ2-3,TRBV21-1,TGTGCCAGCAGCAAAGACACCCCACATCTCACCACAGATACGCAGTATTTT,CASSKDTPHLTTDTQYF
-,-,TRBJ1-1,TRBV19,TGTGCCAGTAGCGGGGATAACACTGAAGCTTTCTTT,CASSGDNTEAFF
-,TRBD2,TRBJ2-1,TRBV2,TGTGCCAGCAGTCTTCTAGCGGGAGGCGGTGAGCAGTTCTTC,CASSLLAGGGEQFF
-,TRBD1,TRBJ2-7,TRBV3-1/TRBV3-2,TGTGCCAGCAGGACCGGGACAGGGGGGAACGAGCAGTACTTC,CASRTGTGGNEQYF
few,-,TRBJ1-3,TRBV5-1,TGCGCCAGCAGCTTGGCAGGGGCTGGAAACACCATATATTTT,CASSLAGAGNTIYF
-,-,TRBJ1-1,TRBV9,TGTGCCAGCAGCGTAGGCCCGACACGGCCCGAAGCTTTCTTT,CASSVGPTRPEAFF
-,-,TRBJ2-7,TRBV10-2,TGCGCCAGCAGTGAGCCGGGACTGGTCCACTACGAGCAGTACTTC,CASSEPGLVHYEQYF
few,-,TRBJ2-2,TRBV7-8,TGTGCCAGCAGCTTAGTTTCCCTAGGCGGGGAGCTGTTTTTT,CASSLVSLGGELFF
-,TRBD1,TRBJ2-7,TRBV5-1,TGCGCCAGCAGCTTGGCACAGGGGTGGTACGAGCAGTACTTC,CASSLAQGWYEQYF
-,-,TRBJ2-3,TRBV11-2,TGTGCCAGCAGCTTAGTAGCGGCACTAACAGATACGCAGTATTTT,CASSLVAALTDTQYF
-,TRBD2,TRBJ2-1,TRBV9,TGTGCCAGCAGCGTAGGACTAGCGGGAGGGAGGGGGACCTACAATGAGCAGTTCTTC,CASSVGLAGGRGTYNEQFF
once,-,TRBJ1-1,TRBV5-1,TGCGCCAGCAGCCATCCTTCGTGGCAGGGGCCACCTTGGGGCACTGAAGCTTTCTTT,CASSHPSWQGPPWGTEAFF
-,-,TRBJ2-1,TRBV29-1,TGCAGCGTTGGGGGTCTCCAGCGGACCTCCTACAATGAGCAGTTCTTC,CSVGGLQRTSYNEQFF
-,-,TRBJ2-7,TRBV7-9,TGTGCCAGCGGTGCAGGGTTCCCCTACGAGCAGTACTTC,CASGAGFPYEQYF
-,-,TRBJ2-1,TRBV2,TGTGCCAGCCGGATGGACTACTACAATGAGCAGTTCTTC,CASRMDYYNEQFF
-,TRBD2,TRBJ2-7,TRBV4-2,TGTGCCAGCAGCCGTGAAAGGACTAGTTTAATTTACGAGCAGTACTTC,CASSRERTSLIYEQYF
-,TRBD1,TRBJ1-5,TRBV5-1,TGCGCCAGCAGCTGGCCGGGACAGGGAAGTTATAGCAATCAGCCCCAGCATTTT,CASSWPGQGSYSNQPQHF
-,-,TRBJ1-4,TRBV12-3/TRBV12-4,TGTGCCAGCAGCCCGGTCAGGGAAAAACTGTTTTTT,CASSPVREKLFF
-,TRBD1,TRBJ1-6,TRBV5-6,TGTGCCAGCAGCTCCAGGGGGCACCATAATTCACCCCTCCACTTT,CASSSRGHHNSPLHF
once,-,TRBJ1-2,TRBV10-3,TGTGCCATCAGTGACAGGGGACACCAAGGCTACACCTTC,CAISDRGHQGYTF
-,-,TRBJ1-1,TRBV7-2,TGTGCCAGCAGCTTTGGCAGAAACACTGAAGCTTTCTTT,CASSFGRNTEAFF
-,-,TRBJ2-7,TRBV7-8,TGTGCCAGCAGCCTCGCGGAGGCGATAGAGCAGTACTTC,CASSLAEAIEQYF
-,-,TRBJ2-1,TRBV21-1,TGTGCCAGCAGCAAAGCGCGGAGGTTTTTAGACAGGCACCCCTCTCTTGACAATGAGCAGTTCTTC,CASSKARRFLDRHPSLDNEQFF
-,-,TRBJ1-5,TRBV10-3,TGTGCCATCAAGGGGTCAGGGGTCAATCAGCCCCAGCATTTT,CAIKGSGVNQPQHF
-,-,TRBJ2-7,TRBV19,TGTGCCAGTAGTATTCGCCAGAACTCCTACGAGCAGTACTTC,CASSIRQNSYEQYF
-,TRBD2,TRBJ2-7,TRBV7-6,TGTGCCAGCAGCTTAGGCGGTGGATCGGGAGCGGGAGTAGTTGACGAGCAGTACTTC,CASSLGGGSGAGVVDEQYF
many,-,TRBJ1-1,TRBV27,TGTGCCAGCAGTTTCTCCACACTAGCGAACACTGAAGCTTTCTTT,CASSFSTLANTEAFF
-,-,TRBJ2-1,TRBV15,TGTGCCACCAGCAGAGATCTGGGGAGAACTAGCTACAATGAGCAGTTCTTC,CATSRDLGRTSYNEQFF
-,-,TRBJ2-2,TRBV4-2,TGTGCCAGCAGCCACCCCGGGACATCGAACACCGGGGAGCTGTTTTTT,CASSHPGTSNTGELFF
-,-,TRBJ2-1,TRBV11-3,TGTGCCAGCAGCTTAGGAGGCCAGCACCCCAGCCATGAGCAGTTCTTC,CASSLGGQHPSHEQFF
once,-,TRBJ1-2,TRBV27,TGTGCCAGCAGTTTGAAGCTCGGGGGGCTTGGTGGCTACACCTTC,CASSLKLGGLGGYTF
-,TRBD2,TRBJ2-1,TRBV6-5,TGTGCCAGCAGTAACAAGTGGGGTCAGGGAGGGGAGTTCTTC,CASSNKWGQGGEFF
-,TRBD1,TRBJ2-3,TRBV5-1,TGCGCCAGCCGGATCGGACAGGACACAAATACGCAGTATTTT,CASRIGQDTNTQYF
-,-,TRBJ2-5,TRBV13,TGTGCCAGCACCCCGACTAGGGGGGGAGAGACCCAGTACTTC,CASTPTRGGETQYF
-,-,TRBJ1-4,TRBV6-5,TGTGCCAGCAGGTTTAGCGAAAAACTGTTTTTT,CASRFSEKLFF
-,-,TRBJ1-1,TRBV11-2,TGTGCCAGCAGCTTAAGCCCCGGGGATGAAGCTTTCTTT,CASSLSPGDEAFF